This T cell receptor beta chain was obtained from a study of T-cell memory formation after mild COVID-19. Barcoded TCR alpha and TCR beta cDNA libraries with UMIs came from 5'RACE using constant-segment primers. TCRdb re-derived calls from the 5' RACE reads in MiXCR, one entry per CDR3 protein. Of about 440,000 distinct CDR3 sequences in the sample, about 19% were seen once. The CDR3 sequence is 18 residues long. Looked up from germline, CDR1 is ENHRY and CDR2 is SYGVKD. The V gene end was trimmed by 3 bases and the J gene end by 2 bases; junction bases not matched to a gene: 9. This clonotype was detected only a few times. Its antigen is currently unknown. Findings and caveats of the study: Cross-reactive memory seemingly joined, as some responding clones were found in pre-infection memory.

This clonotype originated in an adult woman who had mild COVID-19 (a few samples of this study predate the infection). Cell type and time point are not known. Specimen: PBMCs or a T cell subset sorted from them (not recorded which). The J gene is TRBJ2-5, the V gene TRBV10-3, with TRBD2 matching over 13 bases. The CDR3 region is CAISEMMGLAGSQETQYF. The CDR3 coding sequence is TGTGCCATCAGTGAAATGATGGGACTAGCGGGATCTCAAGAGACCCAGTACTTC.